This note documents a single T cell receptor beta chain sequence. This sample is part of a study of blood T cell repertoires in COVID-19. Repertoires were generated with immunoSEQ multiplex PCR, while TCRdb's copy carries only in-frame clones and drops some. The table lists some 68,000 clones, 90% of them singletons. The V and J ends lost 5 bases and 2 bases respectively, with 12 bases between them. CDR1 and CDR2 from the germline V gene are MNHEY and SMNVEV (reference sequence). This CDR3 region has 15 residues. The Seattle site enrolled patients during active infection and followed them longitudinally.

This receptor was obtained from a man aged 45-65 years with COVID-19, enrolled during active disease. Sequenced sample: peripheral blood. V and J are TRBV27 and TRBJ1-4; D not certain. In DNA form, the CDR3 reads TGTGCCAGCAGTACTCGAGGCTCTACTAATGAAAAACTGTTTTTT. It codes for CASSTRGSTNEKLFF. The variable domain in full, with the rest retrieved from reference TRBV27 and TRBJ1-4, is EAQVTQNPRYLITVTGKKLTVTCSQNMNHEYMSWYRQDPGLGLRQIYYSMNVEVTDKGDVPEGYKVSRKEKRNFPLILESPSPNQTSLYFCASSTRGSTNEKLFFGSGTQLSVL.